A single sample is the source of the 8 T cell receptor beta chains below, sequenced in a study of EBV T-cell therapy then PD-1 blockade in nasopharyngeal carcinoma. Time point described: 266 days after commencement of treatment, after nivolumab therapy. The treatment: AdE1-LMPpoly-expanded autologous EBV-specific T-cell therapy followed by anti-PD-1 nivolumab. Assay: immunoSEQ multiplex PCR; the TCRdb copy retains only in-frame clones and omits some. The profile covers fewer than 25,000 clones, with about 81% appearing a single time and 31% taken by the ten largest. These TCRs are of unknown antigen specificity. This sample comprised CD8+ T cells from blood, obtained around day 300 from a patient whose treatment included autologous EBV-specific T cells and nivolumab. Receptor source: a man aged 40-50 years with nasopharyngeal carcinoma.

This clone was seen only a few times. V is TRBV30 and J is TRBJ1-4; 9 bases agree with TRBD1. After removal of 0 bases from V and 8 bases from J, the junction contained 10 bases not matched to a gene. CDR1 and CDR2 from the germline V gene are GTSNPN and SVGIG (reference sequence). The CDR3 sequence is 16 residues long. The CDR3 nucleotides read TGTGCCTGGAGTGTATGGGGACAGGGAGATGAAGAAAAACTGTTTTTT. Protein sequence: CAWSVWGQGDEEKLFF.

The CDR3 loop reads CATSRGGVSNQPQHF. The CDR3 DNA follows: TGTGCCACCAGCAGAGGGGGGGTGAGCAATCAGCCCCAGCATTTT. This chain uses TRBV15 with TRBJ1-5; D perhaps matches TRBD1 (5 bases). V was trimmed by 1 base and J by 1 base, leaving 8 bases between them. This CDR3 spans 15 amino acids. Germline V CDR1 and CDR2: LNHNV, YYDKDF (reference sequence).

This chain's CDR3 is CASTLFGDNEQFF. As DNA, the CDR3 is TGTGCCAGCACCCTTTTCGGGGACAATGAGCAGTTCTTC. This sequence joins TRBV6-1 and TRBJ2-1; TRBD2 is a possible D gene (5 bases). CDR3 length: 13 amino acids. Trimming took off 7 bases at V and 5 bases at J, with 12 bases between the two ends. Looked up from germline, CDR1 is MNHNS and CDR2 is SASEGT.

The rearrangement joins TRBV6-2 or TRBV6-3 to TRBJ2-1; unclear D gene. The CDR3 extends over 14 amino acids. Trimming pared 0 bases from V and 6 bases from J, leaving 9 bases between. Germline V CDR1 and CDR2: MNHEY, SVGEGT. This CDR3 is CASSYSVMTNEQFF. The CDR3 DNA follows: TGTGCCAGCAGTTACTCGGTCATGACCAATGAGCAGTTCTTC.

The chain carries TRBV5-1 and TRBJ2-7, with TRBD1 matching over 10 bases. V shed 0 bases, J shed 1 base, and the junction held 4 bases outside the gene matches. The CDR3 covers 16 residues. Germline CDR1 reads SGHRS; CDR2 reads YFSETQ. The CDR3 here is CASSLEGQGSSYEQYF. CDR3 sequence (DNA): TGCGCCAGCAGCTTGGAGGGACAGGGGTCTTCCTACGAGCAGTACTTC.

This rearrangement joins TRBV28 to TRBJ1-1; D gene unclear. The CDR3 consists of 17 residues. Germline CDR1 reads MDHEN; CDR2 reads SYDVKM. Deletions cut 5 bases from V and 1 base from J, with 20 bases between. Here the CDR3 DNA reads TGTGCCAGCAGTGATATCCGGGCGAGCCTCGGGAACACTGAAGCTTTCTTT. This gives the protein CASSDIRASLGNTEAFF.

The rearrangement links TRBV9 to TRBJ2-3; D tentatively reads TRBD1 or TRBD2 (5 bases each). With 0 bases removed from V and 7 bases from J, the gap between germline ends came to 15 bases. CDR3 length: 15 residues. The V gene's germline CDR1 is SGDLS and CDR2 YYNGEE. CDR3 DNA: TGTGCCAGCAGCGTAGAGGGGACCAGGTCAAATACGCAGTATTTT. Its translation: CASSVEGTRSNTQYF.

The CDR3 coding sequence is TGTGCCAGCAGCCCCAGCGGTTCTAGCACAGATACGCAGTATTTT. It translates to CASSPSGSSTDTQYF. This chain links TRBV7-9 with TRBJ2-3, with D possibly matching TRBD2 (5 bases). This CDR3 contains 15 residues. Germline CDR1 SEHNR, CDR2 FQNEAQ (reference sequence). V gave up 5 bases and J gave up 0 bases, with 12 bases separating them.